This T cell receptor beta chain is drawn from a study of cytomegalovirus exposure and HLA in healthy donors. In the study overall: The study placed less than 90% of its approximately 360 genotyped donors in the Caucasian-associated ancestry cluster. Study-wide results and limits: Based on reports, TCR beta sequences accurately predicted HLA-A and HLA-B alleles for most subjects.

Of note for this clone: No antigen is known for it. One end of the junction is discordant with germline, which a read error may explain.

CDR1 SGHNT and CDR2 YYREEE come from the germline V gene (reference sequence). The CDR3 length is 16 residues. This PCR relied on a set of 60 Vbeta primers and 13 Jbeta primers. The assay was immunoSEQ multiplex PCR, and TCRdb's table has in-frame clones only and misses some. Of about 150,000 clones in the sample, approximately 64% were seen once. The genes are TRBV5-4 and TRBJ1-1; 8 bases line up with TRBD1. This TCR was recovered from a woman between 40 and 50 years old in good health and CMV-seronegative. The specimen sequenced was PBMCs. CDR3 sequence reads: CASSLGQGALGTEDFF. DNA of the CDR3: TGTGCCAGCAGCTTGGGGCAGGGGGCTTTGGGCACTGAAGATTTCTTT.